This T cell receptor beta chain was sequenced in a study of blood T cell repertoires in COVID-19. Method: immunoSEQ multiplex PCR; TCRdb's copy keeps in-frame clones and lacks some. This table holds some 160,000 clones, 80% found once. The germline V gene encodes CDR1 SGHTA and CDR2 FQGNSA. This CDR3 contains 17 residues. The V gene end was trimmed by 1 base and the J gene end by 1 base; junction bases not matched to a gene: 9. The material sequenced was PBMCs or T cells enriched from blood (not recorded which). This TCR was sampled from an older woman who had recovered from COVID-19. The chain couples TRBV7-2 to TRBJ2-5; 7 nucleotides agree with TRBD2. The CDR3 here is CASSLGLGGGTQETQYF. Written as DNA, the CDR3 is TGTGCCAGCAGCTTAGGCTTGGGGGGGGGAACCCAAGAGACCCAGTACTTC.